This passage covers 22 T cell receptor beta chains from one sample sequenced in a study of identical twins. MiXCR, applied by TCRdb to the 5' RACE reads, yields one record per CDR3 protein. The sample lists more than 200,000 distinct CDR3 sequences, around 15% occurring once. Input material: memory (CD45RO+) T cells sorted from blood. The receptors shown here come from a woman between 18 and 29 years old in good health.

This rearrangement joins TRBV7-6 to TRBJ2-7, with D possibly TRBD1 on 6 matching bases. In germline, CDR1 is SGHVS, CDR2 FNYEAQ. Between the trimmed V and J ends, which lost 4 bases and 3 bases, there was a span of 16 bases. The CDR3 is 15 amino acids. CDR3 DNA: TGTGCCAGCAGCTCTCGACAGGACGGCGGCTACGAGCAGTACTTC. Translated: CASSSRQDGGYEQYF.

This clonotype was found a few times. J is TRBJ1-3 and V is TRBV12-3 or TRBV12-4; D is uncertain. V lost 5 bases and J lost 5, with 10 bases in between. This CDR3 has 13 amino acids. CDR3 in amino acids: CASSPLLRNTIYF. CDR3 nucleotides: TGTGCCAGCAGTCCCCTTTTGCGAAACACCATATATTTT.

The chain links TRBV7-9 to TRBJ1-2; the D is unclear. The CDR3 is made up of 13 amino acids. Germline V gives CDR1 SEHNR, CDR2 FQNEAQ (reference sequence). V was cut by 4 bases and J by 0 bases, with 6 bases left in between. The CDR3 DNA is TGTGCCAGCAGCTCGCACCCTAACTATGGCTACACCTTC. Its protein is CASSSHPNYGYTF.

This clonotype came up many times. The rearrangement links TRBV20-1 to TRBJ2-6; TRBD1 might be the D (5 bases). Germline V gene data show CDR1 as DFQATT and CDR2 as SNEGSKA (reference sequence). The V and J ends lost 0 bases and 3 bases respectively, with 15 bases between them. CDR3 length equals 17 residues. CDR3 DNA: TGCAGTGCTAGAGATCAGGGTAGGAAACGTGGGGCCAACGTCCTGACTTTC. This sequence encodes CSARDQGRKRGANVLTF.

The genes are TRBV5-1 and TRBJ2-3; 12 bases fit TRBD1. V gave up 1 base and J gave up 6 bases; unmatched junction bases: 9. This CDR3 spans 17 amino acids. CDR1 SGHRS and CDR2 YFSETQ come from the germline V gene. Here the CDR3 DNA reads TGCGCCAGCAGCTTGCGGCCGGGACAGGGGGCTTTGGATACGCAGTATTTT. It is translated as CASSLRPGQGALDTQYF.

V is TRBV20-1 and J is TRBJ2-5; 13 bases map to TRBD2. This CDR3 is 15 amino acids long. The ends lost 2 bases at V and 4 bases at J; junction bases unmatched: 4. CDR1 DFQATT and CDR2 SNEGSKA come from the germline V gene (reference sequence). CDR3 DNA: TGCAGTGCTAGACGGACTAGCGGGAGTCGAGAGACCCAGTACTTC. It specifies CSARRTSGSRETQYF.

The chain uses TRBV14 and TRBJ2-5; 8 bases match TRBD2. Germline CDR1 reads SGHDN; CDR2 reads FVKESK. V lost 6 bases, J lost 5 bases, and 14 bases stayed unmatched. The CDR3 loop spans 16 amino acids. CDR3 region: CASSLHGRARSETQYF. CDR3 nucleotide sequence: TGTGCCAGCAGTCTTCACGGGAGGGCCCGATCGGAGACCCAGTACTTC.

This clonotype was detected ten times or more. The chain carries TRBV3-1 and TRBJ2-1, with D uncertain. The V end was cut by 1 base, the J end by 0 bases, with 7 bases between. Germline V gives CDR1 LGHDT, CDR2 YNNKEL (reference sequence). This CDR3 spans 15 amino acids. The CDR3 coding sequence is TGTGCCAGCAGCCAAGGAGGCTTCTCCTACAATGAGCAGTTCTTC. Translated, it gives CASSQGGFSYNEQFF.

This rearrangement joins TRBV10-3 to TRBJ1-2, with D possibly being TRBD1 (5 bases). The CDR3 has 14 amino acids. Germline values: CDR1 ENHRY, CDR2 SYGVKD. Trimming removed 6 bases from V and 2 bases from J, with 13 bases in between. The CDR3, as DNA: TGTGCCATCAGCGCAGACAGAGGAAACTATGGCTACACCTTC. Its protein product is CAISADRGNYGYTF.

This clonotype was seen more than once but under ten times. This chain uses TRBV13 with TRBJ2-5, with 9 bases fitting TRBD1. The CDR3 is 15 amino acids. The V gene end was trimmed by 2 bases and the J gene end by 7 bases; junction bases not matched to a gene: 8. Germline values: CDR1 PRHDT, CDR2 FYEKMQ (reference sequence). In DNA form, the CDR3 reads TGTGCCAGCAGCTTAAAACAGGGGGCGATGGGGACCCAGTACTTC. Amino acids: CASSLKQGAMGTQYF.

This clonotype was counted at least ten times. The V gene is TRBV7-9, the J gene TRBJ2-7; D is unclear. The CDR3 runs to 14 residues. CDR1 is SEHNR and CDR2 is FQNEAQ in the germline V gene (reference sequence). The ends were cut back, 3 bases at V and 2 bases at J, with 11 bases in the middle. The chain's CDR3 is CASSFTGITYEQYF. The CDR3 nucleotides read TGTGCCAGCAGCTTTACTGGTATTACCTACGAGCAGTACTTC.

This clonotype was seen many times. V is TRBV6-4 and J is TRBJ2-1; the match to TRBD1 covers 10 bases. V was clipped by 9 bases and J by 8 bases; unmatched bases: 4. Per germline, CDR1 MRHNA and CDR2 SNTAGT. CDR3 length: 12 amino acids. In nucleotides, the CDR3 is TGTGCCAGTGGACAGGGGGAGCATGAGCAGTTCTTC. This encodes CASGQGEHEQFF.

A few counts support this clonotype. V usage is TRBV4-3 and J usage is TRBJ1-2, with unresolved D. V lost 0 bases and J 0 bases, leaving 14 bases between the germline ends. Germline V gene data show CDR1 as LGHNA and CDR2 as YSLEER. This CDR3 is 17 amino acids long. The CDR3 nucleotides read TGCGCCAGCAGCCAAGATAGGTTCGGCACCACTAACTATGGCTACACCTTC. Protein product: CASSQDRFGTTNYGYTF.

The V gene is TRBV10-3, the J gene TRBJ2-1; the match to TRBD2 covers 13 bases. The CDR3 extends over 13 amino acids. Germline-derived CDR1 and CDR2 are ENHRY and SYGVKD. The ends lost 9 bases at V and 7 bases at J; junction bases unmatched: 3. The CDR3 DNA reads TGTGCCATTGGACTAGCGGGAGCTAATGAGCAGTTCTTC. Translation gives CAIGLAGANEQFF.

Ten or more counts support this clonotype. The V gene is TRBV7-9, the J gene TRBJ1-1; tentatively, D is TRBD1 (6 bases). Germline V gene sequence: CDR1 SEHNR, CDR2 FQNEAQ (reference sequence). V was shortened by 3 bases and J by 4 bases, with 15 bases between the two germline ends. The CDR3 has 15 residues. The DNA for the CDR3 is TGTGCCAGCAGCTTTCCGGGGGCGTTCGGCACTGAAGCTTTCTTT. This sequence encodes CASSFPGAFGTEAFF.

The chain recombines TRBV9 with TRBJ2-1; D might be TRBD2 (7 bases). CDR1 and CDR2 from the germline V gene are SGDLS and YYNGEE. V was trimmed by 4 bases and J by 8 bases, leaving 22 bases between them. CDR3 length: 16 residues. The CDR3 loop is CASSKTGLPGGDEQFF. CDR3 DNA sequence: TGTGCCAGCAGCAAAACGGGACTACCTGGGGGCGATGAGCAGTTCTTC.

Many counts were recorded for this clonotype. The chain combines TRBV7-2 with TRBJ2-7; 7 nucleotides agree with TRBD2. The V gene's germline CDR1 is SGHTA and CDR2 FQGNSA. The CDR3 covers 14 residues. J gave up 7 bases and V 1 base, and 7 bases lay outside the gene matches. Here the CDR3 DNA reads TGTGCCAGCAGCTTAGGCGGGAGTGGTTGGGAGCAGTACTTC. Translation gives CASSLGGSGWEQYF. The whole variable domain, remainder taken from reference TRBV7-2 and TRBJ2-7, is GAGVSQSPSNKVTEKGKDVELRCDPISGHTALYWYRQSLGQGLEFLIYFQGNSAPDKSGLPSDRFSAERTGGSVSTLTIQRTQQEDSAVYLCASSLGGSGWEQYFGPGTRLTVT.

This clonotype was counted between two and nine times. The rearrangement links TRBV14 to TRBJ1-2; D may be TRBD1 (6 bases). V was cut by 1 base and J by 4 bases, with 16 bases left in between. Germline CDR1 and CDR2: SGHDN and FVKESK. The CDR3 runs 16 residues. CDR3 sequence (DNA): TGTGCCAGCAGCCAAGGTCTGCACAGGGTGGGCTATGGCTACACCTTC. It encodes CASSQGLHRVGYGYTF.

This clonotype turned up a few times. The chain is built from TRBV5-1 and TRBJ2-3; tentatively, D is TRBD1 (6 bases). The CDR3 has 16 residues. Trimming stripped 1 base from V and 5 bases from J, with 17 bases between. In germline, CDR1 is SGHRS, CDR2 YFSETQ. CDR3 sequence (DNA): TGCGCCAGCAGCTTGATTTATGGGGGCCAGGGAGATACGCAGTATTTT. It codes for CASSLIYGGQGDTQYF.

This clonotype was recorded at least ten times. This sequence joins TRBV2 and TRBJ1-1, with no clear D. From germline, CDR1 is SNHLY and CDR2 FYNNEI. This CDR3 comprises 15 residues. Trimming stripped 2 bases from V and 4 bases from J, with 14 bases between. For the CDR3, the DNA is TGTGCCAGCAGTGAATGGGAAGGAAAGTTCACTGAAGCTTTCTTT. Its translation: CASSEWEGKFTEAFF.

This chain links TRBV12-3 or TRBV12-4 with TRBJ2-3; 10 nucleotides agree with TRBD2. V dropped 4 bases and J dropped 2; count of bases not matched to a gene: 9. The CDR3 sequence is 17 residues long. This chain's CDR3 is CASSSRGSGGYTDTQYF. The CDR3 bases are TGTGCCAGCAGTTCCCGGGGTAGCGGGGGGTACACAGATACGCAGTATTTT.

At least ten counts were recorded for this clonotype. The gene calls are TRBV25-1 and TRBJ1-1; TRBD1 might be the D (5 bases). The CDR3 length is 16 residues. Deletions cut 1 base from V and 1 base from J, with 13 bases between. Germline V lookup: CDR1 MGHDK, CDR2 SYGVNS. For the CDR3, the DNA is TGTGCCAGCAGTGAATGTCCAGGGCCAACGAACACTGAAGCTTTCTTT. Translating it yields CASSECPGPTNTEAFF.